This record covers a single TCR beta chain. No antigen is known for it. The data originate from a study of T cell responses to AZD1222 COVID-19 vaccine. Findings and limits, study-wide: In a largely white British group with more females than males, clonal diversity was possibly underestimated. Regions 160-218 and 743-854 held dominance among vaccine-associated CD4 TCRs, which spanned spike.

This table comes from immunoSEQ multiplex PCR, and its TCRdb copy is limited to in-frame clones, with some not included. The sample shows 100,000 to 150,000 clones, roughly 86% of them seen only once. The CDR3 covers 13 residues. V was pared by 3 bases and J by 4 bases, with 9 bases between. The sequence derives from an adult who received the AZD1222 COVID-19 vaccine. The rearrangement links TRBV12-3 or TRBV12-4 to TRBJ1-1, with a tentative D call TRBD1 (5 bases). This specimen was peripheral blood, taken 28 days after the second AZD1222 dose. The CDR3 loop is CASSFRGFTEAFF. In DNA, the CDR3 is TGTGCCAGCAGTTTTCGGGGGTTCACTGAAGCTTTCTTT.